This T cell receptor (beta chain) was sequenced during a study of post-analysis software for immune sequencing data. As regards this clonotype: Its antigen remains unidentified.

Germline CDR1 and CDR2: MDHEN and SYDVKM. The V segment lost 4 bases and the J segment 2 bases; nucleotides outside the gene matches: 9. The CDR3 runs to 16 residues. Study-wide points: Higher frequency in patients than in controls was seen for five TRBV segments, with TRBV5-6, TRBV5-1 and TRBV20-1 among them. Versus controls, multiple sclerosis patients showed significantly lower diversity (normalized Chao1).

cDNA libraries for TCR beta contained unique molecular identifiers. The authors obtained roughly 500,000 cDNA molecules from approximately 0.91 to 9.4 million T cells. TCRdb reprocessed the PCR reads via MiXCR and lists one record per CDR3 protein. The table records roughly 400,000 distinct CDR3 sequences, roughly 38% of them present only once. The sequenced sample was blood. This sequence originates from a girl aged 2-15 years with multiple sclerosis. The chain links TRBV28 to TRBJ2-7, with 9 bases that match TRBD1. CDR3 nucleotide sequence: TGTGCCAGCAGTTCATCTCCGGGACAGGGAGCCTACGAGCAGTACTTC. Translated, it gives CASSSSPGQGAYEQYF.